This T cell receptor (beta chain) was obtained from a study of T cell responses to AZD1222 COVID-19 vaccine. CDR1 and CDR2 (germline): MNHEY, SVGAGI. This CDR3 is 15 amino acids long. The germline V and J ends were trimmed by 10 bases and 4 bases, with 21 bases remaining between them. The assay was immunoSEQ multiplex PCR, and TCRdb's table has in-frame clones only and misses some. Of about 150,000 clones listed, more than 90% were seen once; the top ten hold roughly 1.6%. The sequences come from peripheral blood, collected 28 days after the second AZD1222 dose. V is TRBV6-5 and J is TRBJ2-3; no definite D call. The clonotype originates from an adult who received the AZD1222 COVID-19 vaccine. The DNA of the CDR3 is TGTGCCACCGCCCCTGACTCCCCGGGTCCAGATACGCAGTATTTT. Its translation: CATAPDSPGPDTQYF.